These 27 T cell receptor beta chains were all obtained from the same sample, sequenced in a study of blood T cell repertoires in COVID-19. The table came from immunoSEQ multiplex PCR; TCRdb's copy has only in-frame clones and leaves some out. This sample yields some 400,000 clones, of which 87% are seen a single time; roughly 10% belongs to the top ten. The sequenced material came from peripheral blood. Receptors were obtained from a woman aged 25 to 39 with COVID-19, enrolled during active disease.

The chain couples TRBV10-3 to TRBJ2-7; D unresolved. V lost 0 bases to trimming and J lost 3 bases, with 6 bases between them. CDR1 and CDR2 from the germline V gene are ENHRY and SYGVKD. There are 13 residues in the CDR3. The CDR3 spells CAISESIGYEQYF. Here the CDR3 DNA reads TGTGCCATCAGTGAGTCGATCGGCTACGAGCAGTACTTC.

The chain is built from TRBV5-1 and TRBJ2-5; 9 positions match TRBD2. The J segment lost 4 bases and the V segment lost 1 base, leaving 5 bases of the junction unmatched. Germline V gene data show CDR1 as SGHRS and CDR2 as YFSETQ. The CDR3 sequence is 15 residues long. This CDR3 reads CASSLTAGGSETQYF. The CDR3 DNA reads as TGCGCCAGCAGCTTGACGGCGGGGGGGTCAGAGACCCAGTACTTC.

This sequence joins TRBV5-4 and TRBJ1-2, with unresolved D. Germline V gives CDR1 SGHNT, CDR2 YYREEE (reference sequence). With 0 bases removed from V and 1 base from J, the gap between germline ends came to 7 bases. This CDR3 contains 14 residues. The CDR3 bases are TGTGCCAGCAGCTTGGGGTCGGTTAACTATGGCTACACCTTC. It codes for CASSLGSVNYGYTF.

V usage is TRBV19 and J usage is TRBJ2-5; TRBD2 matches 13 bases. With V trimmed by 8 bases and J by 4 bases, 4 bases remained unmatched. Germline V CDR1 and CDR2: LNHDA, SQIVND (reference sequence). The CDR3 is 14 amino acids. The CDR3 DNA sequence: TGTGCCAGTTCTACTAGCGGGAGGGCAGAGACCCAGTACTTC. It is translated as CASSTSGRAETQYF.

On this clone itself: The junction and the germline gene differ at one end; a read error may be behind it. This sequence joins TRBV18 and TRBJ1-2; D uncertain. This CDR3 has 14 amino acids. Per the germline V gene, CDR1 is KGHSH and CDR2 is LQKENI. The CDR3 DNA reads TGTGCCAGCTCCCCCCTTGGCACCACCCAGCGGACCCCTTTC. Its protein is CASSPLGTTQRTPF. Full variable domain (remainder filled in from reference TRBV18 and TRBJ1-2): NAGVMQNPRHLVRRRGQEARLRCSPMKGHSHVYWYRQLPEEGLKFMVYLQKENIIDESGMPKERFSAEFPKEGPSILRIQQVVRGDSAAYFCASSPLGTTQRTPFGSGTRLTVV.

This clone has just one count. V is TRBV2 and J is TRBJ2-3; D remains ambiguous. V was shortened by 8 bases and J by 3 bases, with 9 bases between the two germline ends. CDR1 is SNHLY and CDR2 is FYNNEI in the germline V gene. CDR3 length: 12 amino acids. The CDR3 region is CASLTTTDTQYF. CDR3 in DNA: TGTGCCAGCCTGACAACAACAGATACGCAGTATTTT.

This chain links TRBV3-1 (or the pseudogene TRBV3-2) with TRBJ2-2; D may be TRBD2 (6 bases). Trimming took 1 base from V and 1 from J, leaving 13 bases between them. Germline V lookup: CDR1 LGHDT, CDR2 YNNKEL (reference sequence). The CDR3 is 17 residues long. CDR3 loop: CASSQVGVGGNTGELFF. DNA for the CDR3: TGTGCCAGCAGCCAAGTCGGTGTCGGGGGGAACACCGGGGAGCTGTTTTTT.

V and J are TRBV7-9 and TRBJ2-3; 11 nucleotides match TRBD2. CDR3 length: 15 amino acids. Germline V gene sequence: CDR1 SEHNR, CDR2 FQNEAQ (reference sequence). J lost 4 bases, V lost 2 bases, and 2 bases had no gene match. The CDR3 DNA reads TGTGCCAGCAGCTTAACTAGCGGGAGTGCAGATACGCAGTATTTT. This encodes CASSLTSGSADTQYF.

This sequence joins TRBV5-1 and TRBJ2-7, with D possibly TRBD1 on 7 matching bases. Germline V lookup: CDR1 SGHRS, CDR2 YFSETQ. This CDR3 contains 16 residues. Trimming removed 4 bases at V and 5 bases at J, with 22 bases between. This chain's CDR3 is CASSLPTTTGEDEQYF. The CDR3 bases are TGCGCCAGCAGCCTTCCCACTACCACAGGGGAGGACGAGCAGTACTTC.

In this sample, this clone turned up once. Here the CDR3 DNA reads TGTGCCTGGAGTCGGTGGAGGGGGCAAAATGGGACTGAAGCTTTCTTT. Translation: CAWSRWRGQNGTEAFF. The genes are TRBV30 and TRBJ1-1; 7 bases match TRBD1. CDR1 and CDR2 from the germline V gene are GTSNPN and SVGIG (reference sequence). With 2 bases clipped from V and 5 bases from J, the junction kept 14 bases outside the gene matches. CDR3 length equals 16 residues.

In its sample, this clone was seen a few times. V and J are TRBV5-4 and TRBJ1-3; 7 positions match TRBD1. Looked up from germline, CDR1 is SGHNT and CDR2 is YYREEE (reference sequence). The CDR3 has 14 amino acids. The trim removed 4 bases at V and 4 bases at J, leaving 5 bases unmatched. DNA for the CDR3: TGTGCCAGCAGCCCAGACAGGGTGGGAAACACCATATATTTT. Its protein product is CASSPDRVGNTIYF.

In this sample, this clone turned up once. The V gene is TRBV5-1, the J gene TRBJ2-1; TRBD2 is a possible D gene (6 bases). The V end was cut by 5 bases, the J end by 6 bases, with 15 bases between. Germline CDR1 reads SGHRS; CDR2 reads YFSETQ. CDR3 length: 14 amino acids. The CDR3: CASSSGDGVNEQFF. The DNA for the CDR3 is TGCGCCAGCAGTTCGGGAGACGGCGTCAATGAGCAGTTCTTC. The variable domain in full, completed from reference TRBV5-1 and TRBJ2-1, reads KAGVTQTPRYLIKTRGQQVTLSCSPISGHRSVSWYQQTPGQGLQFLFEYFSETQRNKGNFPGRFSGRQFSNSRSEMNVSTLELGDSALYLCASSSGDGVNEQFFGPGTRLTVL.

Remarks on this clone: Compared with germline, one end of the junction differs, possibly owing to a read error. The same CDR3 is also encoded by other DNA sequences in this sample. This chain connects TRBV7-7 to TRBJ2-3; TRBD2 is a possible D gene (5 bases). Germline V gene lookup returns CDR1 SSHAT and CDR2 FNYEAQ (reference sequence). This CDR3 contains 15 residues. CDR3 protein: CASSLGLAGTDTQYF. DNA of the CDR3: TGTGCTAGCAGCTTAGGGCTAGCCGGCACAGATACGCAGTATTTT.

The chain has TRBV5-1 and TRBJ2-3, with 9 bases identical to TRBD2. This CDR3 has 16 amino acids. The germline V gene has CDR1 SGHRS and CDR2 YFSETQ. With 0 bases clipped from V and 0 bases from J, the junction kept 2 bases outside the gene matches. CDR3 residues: CASSLGTSVSTDTQYF. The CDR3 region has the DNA TGCGCCAGCAGCTTGGGGACTAGCGTAAGCACAGATACGCAGTATTTT.

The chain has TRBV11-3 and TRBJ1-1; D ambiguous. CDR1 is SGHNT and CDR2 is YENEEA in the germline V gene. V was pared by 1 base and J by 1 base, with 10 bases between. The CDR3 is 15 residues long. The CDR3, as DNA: TGTGCCAGCAGCTTAGGCCGGGGTCCGAACACTGAAGCTTTCTTT. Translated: CASSLGRGPNTEAFF.

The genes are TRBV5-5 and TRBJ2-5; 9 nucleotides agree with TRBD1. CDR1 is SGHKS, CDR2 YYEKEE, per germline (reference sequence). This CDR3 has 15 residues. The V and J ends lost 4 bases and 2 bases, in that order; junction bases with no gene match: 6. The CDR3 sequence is CASSPGDRVQETQYF. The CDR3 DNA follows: TGTGCCAGCAGCCCCGGGGACAGGGTACAAGAGACCCAGTACTTC.

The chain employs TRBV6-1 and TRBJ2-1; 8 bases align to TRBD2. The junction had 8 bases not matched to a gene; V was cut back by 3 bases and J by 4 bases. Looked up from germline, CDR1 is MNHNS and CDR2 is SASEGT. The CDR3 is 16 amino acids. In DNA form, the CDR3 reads TGTGCCAGCAGTGACCGGGGGGGACTCATATACAATGAGCAGTTCTTC. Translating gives CASSDRGGLIYNEQFF.

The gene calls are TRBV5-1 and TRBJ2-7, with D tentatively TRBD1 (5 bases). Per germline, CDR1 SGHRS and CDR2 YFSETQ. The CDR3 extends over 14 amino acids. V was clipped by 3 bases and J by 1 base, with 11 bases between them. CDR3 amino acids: CASSSTTDSYEQYF. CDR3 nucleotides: TGCGCCAGCAGCTCAACGACAGATTCCTACGAGCAGTACTTC.

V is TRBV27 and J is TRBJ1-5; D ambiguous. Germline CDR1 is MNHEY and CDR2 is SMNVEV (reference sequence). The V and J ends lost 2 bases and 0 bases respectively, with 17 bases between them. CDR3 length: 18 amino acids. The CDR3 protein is CASSLPGLRSGSNQPQHF. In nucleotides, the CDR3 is TGTGCCAGCAGTTTACCCGGACTGCGTTCGGGTAGCAATCAGCCCCAGCATTTT.

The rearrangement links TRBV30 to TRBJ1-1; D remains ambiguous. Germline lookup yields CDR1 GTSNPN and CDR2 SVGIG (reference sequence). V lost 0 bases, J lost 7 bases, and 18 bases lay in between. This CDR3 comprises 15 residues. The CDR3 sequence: CAWSVRATGSFEAFF. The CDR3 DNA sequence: TGTGCCTGGAGTGTAAGGGCAACGGGAAGTTTTGAAGCTTTCTTT.

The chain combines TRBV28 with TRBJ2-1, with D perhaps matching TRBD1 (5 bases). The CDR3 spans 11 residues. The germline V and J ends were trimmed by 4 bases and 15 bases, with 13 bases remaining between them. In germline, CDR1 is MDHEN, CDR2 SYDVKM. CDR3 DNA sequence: TGTGCCAGCAGTTCCCCACAGGAAGCGTTCTTC. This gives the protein CASSSPQEAFF. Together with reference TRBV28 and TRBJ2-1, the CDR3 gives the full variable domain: DVKVTQSSRYLVKRTGEKVFLECVQDMDHENMFWYRQDPGLGLRLIYFSYDVKMKEKGDIPEGYSVSREKKERFSLILESASTNQTSMYLCASSSPQEAFFGPGTRLTVL.

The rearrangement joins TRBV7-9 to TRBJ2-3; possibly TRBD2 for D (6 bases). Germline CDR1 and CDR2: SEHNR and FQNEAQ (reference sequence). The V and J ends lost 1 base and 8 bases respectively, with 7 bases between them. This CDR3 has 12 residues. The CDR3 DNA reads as TGTGCCAGCAGCTTAGACGGGGGTACGCAGTATTTT. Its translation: CASSLDGGTQYF.

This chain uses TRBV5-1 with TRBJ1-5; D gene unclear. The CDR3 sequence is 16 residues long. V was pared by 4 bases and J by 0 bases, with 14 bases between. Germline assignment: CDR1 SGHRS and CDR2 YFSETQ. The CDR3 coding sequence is TGCGCCAGCAGCCCCACGGCGGATTATAGCAATCAGCCCCAGCATTTT. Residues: CASSPTADYSNQPQHF. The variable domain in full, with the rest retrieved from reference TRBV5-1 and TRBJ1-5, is KAGVTQTPRYLIKTRGQQVTLSCSPISGHRSVSWYQQTPGQGLQFLFEYFSETQRNKGNFPGRFSGRQFSNSRSEMNVSTLELGDSALYLCASSPTADYSNQPQHFGDGTRLSIL.

CDR3 region: CASSNRGLFDEQYF. DNA of the CDR3: TGCGCCAGCAGCAACAGGGGGCTGTTTGACGAGCAGTACTTC. V usage is TRBV10-1 and J usage is TRBJ2-7; 9 bases agree with TRBD1. With 6 bases clipped from V and 5 bases from J, the junction kept 8 bases outside the gene matches. Germline-derived CDR1 and CDR2 are WNHNN and SYGVQD (reference sequence). The CDR3 covers 14 residues.

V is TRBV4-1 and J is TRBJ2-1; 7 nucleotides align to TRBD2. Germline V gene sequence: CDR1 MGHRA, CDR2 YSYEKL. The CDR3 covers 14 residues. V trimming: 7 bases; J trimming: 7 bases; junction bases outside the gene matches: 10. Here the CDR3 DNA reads TGCGCCAGCACGGGGCCGGGACTACATAATGAGCAGTTCTTC. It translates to CASTGPGLHNEQFF.

For the CDR3, the DNA is TGTGCCAGCAGGGTAGCGGGAAGTTACGAGCAGTACTTC. Translated, it gives CASRVAGSYEQYF. V usage is TRBV3-1 (or the pseudogene TRBV3-2) and J usage is TRBJ2-7; 8 bases agree with TRBD2. J gave up 4 bases and V 6 bases, and 5 bases lay outside the gene matches. Germline loops: CDR1 LGHDT, CDR2 YNNKEL (reference sequence). This CDR3 has 13 amino acids.

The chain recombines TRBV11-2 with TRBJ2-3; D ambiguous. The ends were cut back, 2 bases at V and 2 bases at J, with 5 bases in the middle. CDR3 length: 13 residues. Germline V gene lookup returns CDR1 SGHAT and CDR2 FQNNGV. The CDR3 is CASSLTDTDTQYF. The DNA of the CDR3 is TGTGCCAGCAGCTTAACAGACACAGATACGCAGTATTTT.